A selection of T cell receptor beta chains follows, all from one sample in a study of T cells expressing NK-cell markers. TCRdb processed the 5' RACE reads again and assigns one entry to each CDR3 protein, with no DNA. This repertoire comprises around 550,000 distinct CDR3 sequences; its ten largest clones make up approximately 3.5%. The sequenced sample was blood T cells: a sorted CD56 or NKG2C T cell subset, CD4+ or CD8+ T cells, or bulk PBMC T cells (not recorded which). These receptors were taken from a man between 18 and 35 years old in good health. The CDR3 runs from the conserved cysteine through the conserved F or W. The order of the fields is V gene, J gene, CDR3 protein.

TRBV7-3,TRBJ2-2,CASSPAENTGELFF
TRBV29-1,TRBJ2-7,CSVRTGRDEQYF
TRBV7-2,TRBJ2-1,CASSLFIGDRSWNEQFF
TRBV4-1,TRBJ2-5,CASSQVVAIAYQETQYF
TRBV12-3/TRBV12-4,TRBJ1-5,CASSLLGTNQPQHF
TRBV6-5,TRBJ2-1,CASSYALALAGRYNEQFF
TRBV20-1,TRBJ2-4,CSADIPGGNIQYF
TRBV9,TRBJ2-1,CASSVGGLGGAGQFF
TRBV6-2/TRBV6-3,TRBJ2-7,CASGLTGNQEQYF
TRBV14,TRBJ2-7,CASSRRGSSYEQYF
TRBV6-5,TRBJ2-3,CASSYSWKQGYHTDTQYF
TRBV4-1,TRBJ1-2,CASSPEPGKYGYTF
TRBV2,TRBJ1-5,CASSPRGVRPQHF